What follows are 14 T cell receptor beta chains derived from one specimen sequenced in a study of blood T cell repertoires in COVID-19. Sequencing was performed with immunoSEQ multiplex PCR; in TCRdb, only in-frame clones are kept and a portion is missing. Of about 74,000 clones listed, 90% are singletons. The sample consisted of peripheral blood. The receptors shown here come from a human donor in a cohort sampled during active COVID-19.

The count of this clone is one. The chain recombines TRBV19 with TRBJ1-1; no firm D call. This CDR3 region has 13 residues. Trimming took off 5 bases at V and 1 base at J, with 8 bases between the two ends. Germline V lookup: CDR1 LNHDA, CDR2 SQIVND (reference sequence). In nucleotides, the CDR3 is TGTGCCAGTAGTTTAGGTAAGAACACTGAAGCTTTCTTT. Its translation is CASSLGKNTEAFF. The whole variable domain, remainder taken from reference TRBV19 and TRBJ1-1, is DGGITQSPKYLFRKEGQNVTLSCEQNLNHDAMYWYRQDPGQGLRLIYYSQIVNDFQKGDIAEGYSVSREKKESFPLTVTSAQKNPTAFYLCASSLGKNTEAFFGQGTRLTVV.

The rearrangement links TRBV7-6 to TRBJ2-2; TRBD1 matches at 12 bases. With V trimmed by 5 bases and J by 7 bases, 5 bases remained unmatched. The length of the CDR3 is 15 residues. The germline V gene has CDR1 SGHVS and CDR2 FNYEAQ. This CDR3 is CASSPGQGAHGELFF. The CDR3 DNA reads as TGTGCCAGCAGCCCGGGACAGGGGGCCCACGGGGAGCTGTTTTTT.

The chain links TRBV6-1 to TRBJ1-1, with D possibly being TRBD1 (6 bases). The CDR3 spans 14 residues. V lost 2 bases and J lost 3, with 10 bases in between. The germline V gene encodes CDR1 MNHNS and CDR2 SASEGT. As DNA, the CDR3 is TGTGCCAGCAGTGAATTGGCAGGGGACACTGAAGCTTTCTTT. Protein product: CASSELAGDTEAFF.

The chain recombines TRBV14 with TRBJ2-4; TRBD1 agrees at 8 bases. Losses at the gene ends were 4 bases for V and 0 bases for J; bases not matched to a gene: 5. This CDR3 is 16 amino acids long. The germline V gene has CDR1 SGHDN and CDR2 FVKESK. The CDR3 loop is CASSRGQGLAKNIQYF. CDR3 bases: TGTGCCAGCAGCCGCGGACAGGGTCTAGCCAAAAACATTCAGTACTTC.

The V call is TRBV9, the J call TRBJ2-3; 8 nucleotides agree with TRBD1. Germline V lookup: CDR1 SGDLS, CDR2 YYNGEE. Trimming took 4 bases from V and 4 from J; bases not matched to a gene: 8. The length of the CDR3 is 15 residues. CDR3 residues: CASSPRQGRPDTQYF. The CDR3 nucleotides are TGTGCCAGCAGCCCTAGACAGGGGAGGCCAGATACGCAGTATTTT.

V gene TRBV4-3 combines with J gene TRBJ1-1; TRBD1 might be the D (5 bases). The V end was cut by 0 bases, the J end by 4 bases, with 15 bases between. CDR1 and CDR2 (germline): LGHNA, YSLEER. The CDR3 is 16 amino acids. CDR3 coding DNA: TGCGCCAGCAGCCAAGATAAGGGGTTTGGGGCCACTGAAGCTTTCTTT. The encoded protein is CASSQDKGFGATEAFF.

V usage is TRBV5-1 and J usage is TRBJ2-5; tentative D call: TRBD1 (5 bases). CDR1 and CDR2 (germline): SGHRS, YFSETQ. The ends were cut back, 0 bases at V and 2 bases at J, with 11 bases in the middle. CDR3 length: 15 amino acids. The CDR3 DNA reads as TGCGCCAGCAGCTTGGCAGGGCCCCCGCAAGAGACCCAGTACTTC. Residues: CASSLAGPPQETQYF.

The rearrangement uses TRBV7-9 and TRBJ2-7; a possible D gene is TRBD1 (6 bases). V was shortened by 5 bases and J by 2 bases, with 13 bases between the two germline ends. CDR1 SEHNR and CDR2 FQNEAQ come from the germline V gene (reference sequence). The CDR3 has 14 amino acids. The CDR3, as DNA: TGTGCCAGCAGCCCGGCCCAGGGGACCTACGAGCAGTACTTC. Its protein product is CASSPAQGTYEQYF. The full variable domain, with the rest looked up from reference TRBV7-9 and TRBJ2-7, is DTGVSQNPRHKITKRGQNVTFRCDPISEHNRLYWYRQTLGQGPEFLTYFQNEAQLEKSRLLSDRFSAERPKGSFSTLEIQRTEQGDSAMYLCASSPAQGTYEQYFGPGTRLTVT.

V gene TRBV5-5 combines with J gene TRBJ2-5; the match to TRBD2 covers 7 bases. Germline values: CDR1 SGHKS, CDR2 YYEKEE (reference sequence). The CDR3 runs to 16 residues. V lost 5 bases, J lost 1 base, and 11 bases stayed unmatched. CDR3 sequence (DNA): TGTGCCAGCAGTCCAAGATCTAGCGGCAGCCAAGAGACCCAGTACTTC. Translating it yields CASSPRSSGSQETQYF.

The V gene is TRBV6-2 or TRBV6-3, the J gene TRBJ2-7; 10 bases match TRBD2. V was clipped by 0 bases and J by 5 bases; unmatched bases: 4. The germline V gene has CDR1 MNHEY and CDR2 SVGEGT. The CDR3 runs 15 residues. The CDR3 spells CASSYSAGGPDEQYF. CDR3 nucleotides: TGTGCCAGCAGTTACTCAGCGGGAGGGCCCGACGAGCAGTACTTC.

CDR3 amino acids: CASSRYPGTSGRVGFQDTQYF. CDR3 coding DNA: TGCGCCAGCAGCCGCTATCCCGGGACTAGCGGGAGGGTGGGTTTCCAAGATACGCAGTATTTT. The chain couples TRBV4-1 to TRBJ2-3; TRBD2 matches at 16 bases. Germline V gene lookup returns CDR1 MGHRA and CDR2 YSYEKL. The CDR3 loop spans 21 amino acids. With V trimmed by 4 bases and J by 5 bases, 18 bases remained unmatched.

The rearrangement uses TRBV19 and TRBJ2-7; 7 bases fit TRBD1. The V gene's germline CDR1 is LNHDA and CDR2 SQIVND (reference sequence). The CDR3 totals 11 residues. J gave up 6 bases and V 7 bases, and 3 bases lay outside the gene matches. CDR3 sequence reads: CASTGGGEQYF. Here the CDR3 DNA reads TGTGCCAGTACAGGGGGTGGCGAGCAGTACTTC.

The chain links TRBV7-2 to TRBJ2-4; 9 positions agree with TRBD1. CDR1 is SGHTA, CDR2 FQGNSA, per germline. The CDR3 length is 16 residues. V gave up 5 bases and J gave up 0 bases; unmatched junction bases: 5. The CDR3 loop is CASSPEDRGAKNIQYF. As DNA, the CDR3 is TGTGCCAGCAGCCCAGAGGACAGGGGAGCCAAAAACATTCAGTACTTC.

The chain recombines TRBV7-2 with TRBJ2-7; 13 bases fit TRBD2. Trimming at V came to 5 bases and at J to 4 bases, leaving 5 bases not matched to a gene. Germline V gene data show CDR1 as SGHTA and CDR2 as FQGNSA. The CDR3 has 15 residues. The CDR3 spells CASSRTSGSSYEQYF. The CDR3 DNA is TGTGCCAGCAGCCGGACTAGCGGGAGCAGTTACGAGCAGTACTTC.